This is a list of T cell receptor beta chains from one sample in a study of beta chain features in type 1 diabetes. Data came from immunoSEQ multiplex PCR; TCRdb stores just in-frame clones and leaves some out. Seen here are 200,000 to 300,000 clones, approximately 15% observed once, and the top ten hold about 0.018%. The sequencing sample was made of naive CD4+ T cells from blood. The receptor source for this set is a man aged 25-40 years with type 1 diabetes. The CDR3 runs from the conserved cysteine through the conserved F or W. A D gene is named only where the DNA matches it firmly. Not all rows give a size; the values are once, few, many and, for expanded clones, a class.

v_gene | abundance | d_gene | CDR3aa
TRBV5-1 | NA | NA | CASSPDDGGGSPLHF
TRBV5-1 | NA | NA | CASSLTGSNTEAFF
TRBV30 | NA | TRBD1 | CAWAGQGNYEQYF
TRBV6-7 | few | NA | CASSYRMTRDQPQHF
TRBV5-6 | NA | TRBD1 | CASNRGAEAFF
TRBV11-3 | NA | TRBD2 | CASSPIAGEITDTQYF
TRBV6-1 | few | TRBD1 | CATGTGGLGNEQFF
TRBV29-1 | NA | TRBD2 | CSARLAGIQETQYF
TRBV7-9 | NA | TRBD1 | CASSWDRANTGELFF
TRBV5-6 | NA | NA | CASSLGRGRGFTDTQYF
TRBV5-1 | few | NA | CASNQGAPRETQYF
TRBV9 | NA | NA | CASSGGYSYGYTF
TRBV11-2 | few | TRBD1 | CASSSDRDQPQHF
TRBV7-8 | few | TRBD2 | CASAGGPFSSTDTQYF
TRBV5-1 | NA | TRBD1 | CASSLGGDRTYTDTQYF
TRBV9 | few | NA | CASSVSSDQPQHF
TRBV19 | few | TRBD2 | CASSPSGANTGELFF
TRBV6-5 | few | NA | CASTVNGNEQFF
TRBV5-6 | few | NA | CASRQHGRNEQYF
TRBV10-1 | NA | NA | CAIRISGPTGELFF
TRBV21-1 | NA | NA | CASSLPEVKTYEQYF
TRBV29-1 | NA | NA | CSVLRDSTRRGYTF
TRBV29-1 | few | NA | CSVERLGHTGELFF
TRBV30 | few | NA | CAWGTGNEQYF
TRBV4-2 | few | TRBD2 | CASSGLAGVNEQFF
TRBV7-9 | few | TRBD1 | CASSPPLLQGVRSYNEQFF
TRBV2 | NA | TRBD1 | CASSGDRGNEQFF
TRBV6-5 | few | TRBD1 | CASSFLTGPDSPLHF
TRBV6-5 | NA | TRBD2 | CASSPAGGSYEQYF
TRBV30 | NA | NA | CAWSVGADTEAFF
TRBV11-2 | few | TRBD2 | CASSSLGLAHDEQFF
TRBV11-2 | NA | TRBD1 | CASSQGTGSTDTQYF
TRBV18 | NA | TRBD1 | CASSPDRGNQPQHF
TRBV29-1 | few | TRBD1 | CSVIRTGAEAFF
TRBV29-1 | NA | TRBD1 | CSVTTGEGANVLTF
TRBV28 | few | NA | CASSPPRNAGEQYF
TRBV14 | NA | TRBD1 | CASSPRTGRNEKLFF
TRBV5-1 | NA | TRBD1 | CASSPPRSGGSGETQYF
TRBV25-1 | few | NA | CASSAEWLGSYEQYF
TRBV5-1 | NA | NA | CASSLGSGSGVYEQYF
TRBV11-2 | few | NA | CASSGRNTGELFF
TRBV29-1 | NA | TRBD1 | CSVELGTASGYTF
TRBV2 | NA | TRBD1 | CASSATGGSKETQYF
TRBV30 | NA | NA | CAWSVLGGAQGTQYF
TRBV7-9 | few | NA | CASSLEALFNEKLFF
TRBV28 | NA | NA | CASGGLQPQHF